This is a list of T cell receptor beta chains from one sample in a study of CD8 T cells in ankylosing spondylitis. TCRdb independently ran MiXCR on the 5' RACE reads; one entry per CDR3 protein. Among fewer than 250,000 distinct CDR3 sequences, under 30% were seen once, and the ten largest hold 5% to 7.5%. Sequences were obtained from blood, either unsorted or a sorted T cell fraction (not recorded which). These receptors were collected from a male donor with ankylosing spondylitis or in good health (not recorded which). The CDR3 runs from the conserved cysteine through the conserved F or W. A D gene is named only where the DNA matches it firmly. Clone size is stated in some rows and not others, as once, few, many or a class when expanded.

J	size	D	V	DNA	CDR3
TRBJ2-7	-	-	TRBV29-1	TGCAGCGTTCCCCGACCCGGCGGTACCCCCTACGAGCAGTACTTC	CSVPRPGGTPYEQYF
TRBJ1-1	many	-	TRBV10-3	TGTGCCATCAGTAGGGACACCCAGAACACTGAAGCTTTCTTT	CAISRDTQNTEAFF
TRBJ1-6	few	-	TRBV3-1	TGTGCCAGCAGCCAAGACGGTCGGACAGTAAAATCACCCCTCCACTTT	CASSQDGRTVKSPLHF
TRBJ2-1	many	-	TRBV4-3	TGCGCCAGCAGCTACAAGATTTCTGGGTCCTACAATGAGCAGTTCTTC	CASSYKISGSYNEQFF
TRBJ1-3	few	-	TRBV6-5	TGTGCCAGCAGTTACGGGGGCGAGGCTGGAAACACCATATATTTT	CASSYGGEAGNTIYF
TRBJ2-4	few	-	TRBV6-2/TRBV6-3	TGTGCCAGCAGTTACTCCCCTCTAGCGAGAGCCAAAAACATTCAGTACTTC	CASSYSPLARAKNIQYF
TRBJ2-1	-	-	TRBV7-3	TGTGCCAGCAGCTTATCCCACAGGACCCAAGAGCAGTTCTTC	CASSLSHRTQEQFF
TRBJ2-7	-	TRBD2	TRBV7-2	TGTGCCAGCAGTCGTAGCGGGAGGAGAAGGACCTACGAGCAGTACTTC	CASSRSGRRRTYEQYF
TRBJ2-1	few	-	TRBV14	TGTGCCAGCAGCCGCAACGACAGGGGGCCCGGCGGGAGGGAGTTCTTC	CASSRNDRGPGGREFF
TRBJ2-5	many	TRBD1	TRBV11-2	TGTGCCAGCAGCTTAGATCCAGGGGGTCAAGAGACCCAGTACTTC	CASSLDPGGQETQYF
TRBJ2-1	-	TRBD1	TRBV24-1	TGTGCCACCAGTGACTCGACAGGGAACTCCTACAATGAGCAGTTCTTC	CATSDSTGNSYNEQFF
TRBJ1-1	many	-	TRBV12-3/TRBV12-4	TGTGCCAGCAGTTTGGGTGGACGGACTGAAGCTTTCTTT	CASSLGGRTEAFF
TRBJ2-1	many	TRBD1	TRBV29-1	TGCAGCGTTGAAGACGAGAAGGACAGGGGGACCTACAATGAGCAGTTCTTC	CSVEDEKDRGTYNEQFF
TRBJ2-7	many	-	TRBV3-1	TGTGCCAGCAGCCAAGTTCGGTACGAGCAGTACTTC	CASSQVRYEQYF
TRBJ2-4	many	TRBD1	TRBV7-2	TGTGCCAGCAGCTTAACCTCCGGGACAGGCTTCAGCATTCAGTACTTC	CASSLTSGTGFSIQYF
TRBJ2-5	many	-	TRBV12-5	TGTGCTAGTGGTTTAGATTTCCGGGACAAGCAAGAGACCCAGTACTTC	CASGLDFRDKQETQYF
TRBJ2-1	many	-	TRBV3-1	TGTGCCAGCAGCCAAAATTTGGGAGAGCAGTTCTTC	CASSQNLGEQFF
TRBJ2-5	-	-	TRBV20-1	TGCAGTGCTAGAGATCAGTTCCGGGAGAGGCAAGAGACCCAGTACTTC	CSARDQFRERQETQYF
TRBJ2-7	-	-	TRBV5-5	TGTGCCAGCAGTTACCAGGGTTCCTACGAGCAGTACTTC	CASSYQGSYEQYF
TRBJ1-5	-	-	TRBV6-1	TGTGCCAGCAGTCCTAATCAGGGTCGGCCCCAGCATTTT	CASSPNQGRPQHF
TRBJ2-5	many	TRBD2	TRBV20-1	TGCAGTGCTAGATCGGGGTCCGGCGGGAGGGACCAAGAGACCCAGTACTTC	CSARSGSGGRDQETQYF
TRBJ2-7	few	TRBD1	TRBV5-1	TGCGCCAGCAGCGTCTCCCCAGGGGGAGACGAGCAGTACTTC	CASSVSPGGDEQYF
TRBJ2-5	few	-	TRBV15	TGTGCCACCAGCAGGGACGGATACCAAGAGACCCAGTACTTC	CATSRDGYQETQYF
TRBJ2-5	-	TRBD1	TRBV2	TGTGCCAGCATCCGGGACAGGGGCGAATTCTGGACCCAGTACTTC	CASIRDRGEFWTQYF
TRBJ1-5	many	-	TRBV7-9	TGTGCCAGCAGCTCCCAAGAAGGGCCCCAGCATTTT	CASSSQEGPQHF